This entry features one T cell receptor (beta chain) sequence. The method was immunoSEQ multiplex PCR; TCRdb's version includes in-frame clones alone and lacks a portion of them. The sample has 30,000 to 35,000 clones, 87% seen once; the top ten hold 8% to 10%. This entry is derived from a study of T cell changes during pregnancy in multiple sclerosis. This sample comprised CD8+ T cells from peripheral blood mononuclear cells, obtained in the first trimester of pregnancy. The origin of this receptor is a female donor with multiple sclerosis, enrolled in a pregnancy study.

The CDR3 is CASSLYGEIGLDEQYF. The CDR3 DNA is TGTGCCAGCAGTTTATACGGGGAGATTGGGCTTGACGAGCAGTACTTC. This sequence joins TRBV28 and TRBJ2-7; possible D gene TRBD2, 5 bases. Trimming took 1 base from V and 5 from J, leaving 18 bases between them. Germline values: CDR1 MDHEN, CDR2 SYDVKM. The CDR3 has 16 amino acids.